The 17 T cell receptor beta chains presented below share a single source sample, sequenced in a study of patients and donors after allogeneic stem cell transplantation. TCRdb re-analysed the RT-PCR reads in MiXCR, keeping a single row per CDR3 protein. The sample comprises roughly 880,000 distinct CDR3 sequences, about a sixth of which are singletons, and around 6% rests with the top ten. The sample was blood, either unsorted or a sorted T cell fraction (not recorded which). The receptors shown here come from a human donor who was either an allogeneic HSCT recipient or a stem cell or donor lymphocyte infusion donor (not recorded which). It is not recorded whose cells these are; they may come from a transplant donor.

This clonotype showed up many times. This chain uses TRBV5-1 with TRBJ2-7, with 9 bases identical to TRBD2. The CDR3 is made up of 14 amino acids. Germline V gene data show CDR1 as SGHRS and CDR2 as YFSETQ. Trimming took 4 bases from V and 0 from J; bases not matched to a gene: 2. CDR3 residues: CASSPAGGSYEQYF. DNA of the CDR3: TGCGCCAGCAGCCCAGCGGGGGGCTCCTACGAGCAGTACTTC.

This clonotype was seen at least ten times. The gene calls are TRBV6-6 and TRBJ1-2, with D tentatively TRBD1 (5 bases). This CDR3 has 13 amino acids. Germline V gene sequence: CDR1 MNHNY, CDR2 SVGAGI (reference sequence). The V end lost 4 bases, the J end lost 1 base, and 7 bases lay between the germline ends. CDR3: CASSLQDNYGYTF. Here the CDR3 DNA reads TGTGCCAGCAGTTTACAGGATAACTATGGCTACACCTTC.

The V call is TRBV4-1, the J call TRBJ2-3; D remains unclear. This CDR3 comprises 15 residues. Trimming took 1 base from V and 2 from J, leaving 10 bases between them. Per the germline V gene, CDR1 is MGHRA and CDR2 is YSYEKL. DNA for the CDR3: TGCGCCAGCAGCCAAGTGAGTTTAAACACAGATACGCAGTATTTT. Translation gives CASSQVSLNTDTQYF.

The gene calls are TRBV3-1 and TRBJ2-1; D not certain. CDR3 size: 13 residues. V was cut by 6 bases and J by 2 bases, with 8 bases left in between. From germline, CDR1 is LGHDT and CDR2 YNNKEL (reference sequence). In nucleotides, the CDR3 is TGTGCCAGCAGTCACGTAACCTACAATGAGCAGTTCTTC. It specifies CASSHVTYNEQFF.

V usage is TRBV9 and J usage is TRBJ1-1; D may be TRBD1 (5 bases). With 1 base removed from V and 5 bases from J, the gap between germline ends came to 9 bases. CDR3 length: 13 amino acids. The germline gives CDR1 SGDLS, CDR2 YYNGEE. The CDR3 loop reads CASSVTGETEAFF. The CDR3 DNA reads TGTGCCAGCAGCGTAACAGGAGAAACTGAAGCTTTCTTT.

This chain joins TRBV20-1 and TRBJ2-4; TRBD1 matches 9 bases. The CDR3 totals 20 residues. V dropped 2 bases and J dropped 0; count of bases not matched to a gene: 17. Germline V CDR1 and CDR2: DFQATT, SNEGSKA (reference sequence). CDR3 nucleotide sequence: TGCAGTGCTAGACCCATCCCCGGACAGGGGAAGGGGGAAGCCAAAAACATTCAGTACTTC. Translating it yields CSARPIPGQGKGEAKNIQYF.

V usage is TRBV19 and J usage is TRBJ2-5; TRBD2 matches 7 bases. With 6 bases clipped from V and 3 bases from J, the junction kept 13 bases outside the gene matches. The CDR3 sequence is 16 residues long. Germline V CDR1 and CDR2: LNHDA, SQIVND (reference sequence). CDR3 sequence: CASSVAGGDLKETQYF. The CDR3 DNA is TGTGCCAGTAGCGTGGCTGGGGGGGACCTTAAAGAGACCCAGTACTTC.

Ten or more counts support this clonotype. The chain carries TRBV25-1 and TRBJ2-7; 7 bases are a match to TRBD1. The length of the CDR3 is 15 residues. Trimming took 3 bases from V and 2 from J; bases not matched to a gene: 7. Looked up from germline, CDR1 is MGHDK and CDR2 is SYGVNS. The DNA of the CDR3 is TGTGCCAGCAGTGATGCCCGGGACAGAACCTACGAGCAGTACTTC. Translated, it gives CASSDARDRTYEQYF.

This clonotype was seen a handful of times. The chain carries TRBV7-8 and TRBJ2-2, with D perhaps TRBD2 (5 bases). CDR1 SGHVS and CDR2 FQNEAQ come from the germline V gene. The CDR3 loop spans 13 amino acids. Trimming stripped 6 bases from V and 5 bases from J, with 10 bases between. The CDR3 spells CASRRASTGELFF. CDR3 in DNA: TGTGCCAGCAGGAGGGCCTCTACCGGGGAGCTGTTTTTT.

V and J are TRBV25-1 and TRBJ2-1; 7 bases align to TRBD2. The CDR3 length is 15 residues. The V gene end was trimmed by 4 bases and the J gene end by 5 bases; junction bases not matched to a gene: 8. The germline gives CDR1 MGHDK, CDR2 SYGVNS. As DNA, the CDR3 is TGTGCCAGCAGTGGTTGGCGGGGGAGGGACAATGAGCAGTTCTTC. As protein: CASSGWRGRDNEQFF.

This rearrangement joins TRBV7-2 to TRBJ2-5; tentative D call: TRBD2 (6 bases). The V gene's germline CDR1 is SGHTA and CDR2 FQGNSA. This CDR3 region has 12 residues. V was shortened by 11 bases and J by 7 bases, with 17 bases between the two germline ends. CDR3 nucleotide sequence: TGTGCCGGAGGGTACCTCCGAGGGACCCAGTACTTC. It specifies CAGGYLRGTQYF.

This chain joins TRBV3-1 and TRBJ2-1; 11 bases are a match to TRBD2. V lost 4 bases to trimming and J lost 7 bases; unmatched junction nucleotides: 9. CDR1 LGHDT and CDR2 YNNKEL come from the germline V gene (reference sequence). The CDR3 loop spans 16 amino acids. The CDR3 loop is CASSRFTSGGGNEQFF. CDR3 DNA: TGTGCCAGCAGCCGGTTTACTAGCGGGGGTGGAAATGAGCAGTTCTTC.

J is TRBJ2-3 and V is TRBV5-1; no clear D gene. Deletions cut 2 bases from V and 1 base from J, with 5 bases between. Per germline, CDR1 SGHRS and CDR2 YFSETQ. The CDR3 sequence is 13 residues long. For the CDR3, the DNA is TGCGCCAGCAGCTTACATGGCACAGATACGCAGTATTTT. Its translation is CASSLHGTDTQYF.

The chain carries TRBV11-2 and TRBJ2-7; 7 bases are a match to TRBD2. Germline V gene sequence: CDR1 SGHAT, CDR2 FQNNGV. The CDR3 length is 14 residues. Trimming cost V 4 bases and J 6 bases; bases outside gene matches: 9. The CDR3 coding sequence is TGTGCCAGCAGCTACGCGGGAGAAGTGACCGAGCAGTACTTC. Its translation: CASSYAGEVTEQYF.

The J gene is TRBJ2-1, the V gene TRBV27; D is undetermined. Per germline, CDR1 MNHEY and CDR2 SMNVEV (reference sequence). V was pared by 8 bases and J by 9 bases, with 5 bases between. This CDR3 spans 9 amino acids. This CDR3 reads CASGSEQFF. DNA for the CDR3: TGTGCCAGCGGAAGTGAGCAGTTCTTC.

This clonotype was counted between two and nine times. The V gene is TRBV4-2, the J gene TRBJ2-1, with 12 bases matching TRBD2. CDR1 LGHNA and CDR2 YNFKEQ come from the germline V gene. The CDR3 runs 17 residues. V shed 3 bases and J 10 bases; nucleotides not matched to a gene: 13. The CDR3 sequence: CASSHPPLAGGRGEQFF. CDR3 bases: TGTGCCAGCAGCCATCCCCCTCTAGCGGGGGGGCGGGGCGAGCAGTTCTTC.

The genes are TRBV6-5 and TRBJ2-3; 11 bases agree with TRBD1. This CDR3 spans 15 amino acids. Germline V CDR1 and CDR2: MNHEY, SVGAGI. V shed 2 bases and J 4 bases; nucleotides not matched to a gene: 2. In DNA form, the CDR3 reads TGTGCCAGCAGTTACGGACAGGGGGCATCAGATACGCAGTATTTT. Amino acids: CASSYGQGASDTQYF.